Shown below are 13 T cell receptor beta chains from a single sample sequenced in a study of Ad26.COV2.S vaccination and SARS-CoV-2 variants. Treatment of the sample: 19 received Ad26.COV2.S at low or high dose, single or two shots; about 5 received placebo; per-sample allocation not given. Sampling happened 63 days after the first vaccine or placebo injection. The protocol was immunoSEQ multiplex PCR, while the TCRdb copy is restricted to in-frame clones and leaves out a portion. The table shows 380,000 or so clones, with around 90% occurring only once. The sample was peripheral blood, taken in a trial of Ad26.COV2.S vaccine versus placebo. Receptors were obtained from a person aged 18-60 years who received the Ad26.COV2.S COVID-19 vaccine or a placebo.

V and J are TRBV27 and TRBJ2-1; 8 bases fit TRBD1. Germline lookup yields CDR1 MNHEY and CDR2 SMNVEV (reference sequence). CDR3 length: 18 residues. Trimming took 3 bases from V and 1 from J; bases not matched to a gene: 11. CDR3 coding DNA: TGTGCCAGCAGTTTCCGGCAGGGGGCGTCCAGTTCCTACAATGAGCAGTTCTTC. It codes for CASSFRQGASSSYNEQFF.

V gene TRBV7-9 combines with J gene TRBJ1-2; perhaps TRBD1 as D (5 bases). The length of the CDR3 is 15 residues. Trimming pared 1 base from V and 6 bases from J, leaving 15 bases between. Germline values: CDR1 SEHNR, CDR2 FQNEAQ (reference sequence). The chain's CDR3 is CASSLVGGEVDGYTF. The CDR3 coding sequence is TGTGCCAGCAGCTTAGTCGGGGGGGAAGTGGATGGCTACACCTTC.

The chain joins TRBV27 to TRBJ2-4, with 8 nucleotides matching TRBD1. The CDR3 is 18 amino acids. Germline V gene sequence: CDR1 MNHEY, CDR2 SMNVEV (reference sequence). Losses at the gene ends were 6 bases for V and 0 bases for J; bases not matched to a gene: 13. The CDR3 nucleotides read TGTGCCAGCAGCGCGAGACAGGGGTCAGGGGGAGCCAAAAACATTCAGTACTTC. Translation gives CASSARQGSGGAKNIQYF.

The chain is built from TRBV7-9 and TRBJ1-5; D unresolved. The CDR3 has 14 residues. The V gene's germline CDR1 is SEHNR and CDR2 FQNEAQ (reference sequence). Trimming left V 6 bases short and J 7 bases short, with 16 bases between. CDR3 amino acids: CASRPEEMGQPQHF. The CDR3 DNA reads TGTGCCAGCAGACCCGAGGAGATGGGACAGCCCCAGCATTTT.

The CDR3 loop reads CASSPGAGGEQFF. The CDR3 bases are TGTGCCAGCAGTCCCGGGGCTGGGGGTGAGCAGTTCTTC. V and J are TRBV12-3 or TRBV12-4 and TRBJ2-1; tentatively, D is TRBD1 or TRBD2 (5 bases each). The CDR3 is 13 residues long. The V and J ends lost 5 bases and 9 bases respectively, with 14 bases between them.

The chain recombines TRBV6-4 with TRBJ2-3; TRBD2 aligns across 10 bases. Germline-derived CDR1 and CDR2 are MRHNA and SNTAGT. There are 16 residues in the CDR3. Losses at the gene ends were 5 bases for V and 1 base for J; bases not matched to a gene: 6. In DNA form, the CDR3 reads TGTGCCAGCAGTCCTTCTAGCGGGAGCCGCACAGATACGCAGTATTTT. This gives the protein CASSPSSGSRTDTQYF.

This sequence joins TRBV30 and TRBJ1-1, with D tentatively TRBD1 (6 bases). Germline loops: CDR1 GTSNPN, CDR2 SVGIG (reference sequence). CDR3 length equals 11 residues. Trimming took 8 bases from V and 3 from J, leaving 10 bases between them. Here the CDR3 DNA reads TGTGCCCGGGGGGGCTACACTGAAGCTTTCTTT. This codes for CARGGYTEAFF.

The genes are TRBV11-2 and TRBJ1-1, with D unresolved. Trimming shortened V by 5 bases and J by 1 base, and 11 bases separated the two germline ends. Germline V lookup: CDR1 SGHAT, CDR2 FQNNGV. The CDR3 is made up of 14 amino acids. CDR3 loop: CASSLGLGNTEAFF. CDR3 coding DNA: TGTGCCAGCAGCCTAGGGCTGGGGAACACTGAAGCTTTCTTT.

The genes are TRBV5-6 and TRBJ1-2; perhaps TRBD1 as D (6 bases). Between the trimmed V and J ends, which lost 1 base and 4 bases, there was a span of 17 bases. This CDR3 has 16 residues. Looked up from germline, CDR1 is SGHDT and CDR2 is YYEEEE. The CDR3 nucleotides are TGTGCCAGCAGCTTGACCCAGGGGAGTTTGGGCTATGGCTACACCTTC. Translation: CASSLTQGSLGYGYTF.

The CDR3 nucleotides are TGTGCCAGCAGTGCCTTCAGGGGAATGAACACTGAAGCTTTCTTT. It translates to CASSAFRGMNTEAFF. The rearrangement uses TRBV25-1 and TRBJ1-1, with TRBD1 as a possible D gene (6 bases). CDR1 is MGHDK and CDR2 is SYGVNS in the germline V gene. The CDR3 extends over 15 amino acids. Trimming took off 4 bases at V and 0 bases at J, with 12 bases between the two ends.

The V and J genes are TRBV7-3 and TRBJ1-2; D is undetermined. The CDR3 contains 15 residues. The V end was cut by 8 bases, the J end by 4 bases, with 20 bases between. Germline lookup yields CDR1 SGHTA and CDR2 FQGTGA. The DNA for the CDR3 is TGTGCCAGCCGGCCCGATCCCACTTTCAGCTATGGCTACACCTTC. This encodes CASRPDPTFSYGYTF.

The chain combines TRBV6-5 with TRBJ1-1; 8 bases are a match to TRBD1. The trim removed 4 bases at V and 3 bases at J, leaving 4 bases unmatched. Germline lookup yields CDR1 MNHEY and CDR2 SVGAGI. There are 14 residues in the CDR3. The CDR3 nucleotides read TGTGCCAGCAGTTTACGACAGGGGTACACTGAAGCTTTCTTT. It codes for CASSLRQGYTEAFF.

The chain is built from TRBV9 and TRBJ2-1; D possibly corresponds to TRBD1 (5 bases). The V and J ends lost 0 bases and 0 bases respectively, with 10 bases between them. This CDR3 is built from 16 residues. Germline CDR1 and CDR2: SGDLS and YYNGEE. The CDR3 DNA is TGTGCCAGCAGCGTAGGGGGCCCCAGCTCCTACAATGAGCAGTTCTTC. The encoded protein is CASSVGGPSSYNEQFF.